The 18 T cell receptor beta chains presented below share a single source sample, sequenced in a study of blood T cell repertoires in COVID-19. Some clones are missing from TCRdb's copy, which holds only in-frame ones; the method was immunoSEQ multiplex PCR. The sample has 130,000 to 150,000 clones; less than 90% are singletons. Source material: peripheral blood. All receptors derive from a human donor in a cohort sampled during active COVID-19.

The V call is TRBV3-1 (or the pseudogene TRBV3-2), the J call TRBJ2-7; D is possibly TRBD2 (5 bases). The germline V and J ends were trimmed by 3 bases and 4 bases, with 13 bases remaining between them. CDR1 LGHDT and CDR2 YNNKEL come from the germline V gene (reference sequence). This CDR3 spans 14 amino acids. CDR3 DNA sequence: TGTGCCAGCAGCCAGGGGAAGAGGGTTTACGAGCAGTACTTC. Translating it yields CASSQGKRVYEQYF.

The chain carries TRBV3-1 (or the pseudogene TRBV3-2) and TRBJ2-3, with a possible D match to TRBD2 (5 bases). The V and J ends lost 4 bases and 3 bases respectively, with 11 bases between them. Germline V lookup: CDR1 LGHDT, CDR2 YNNKEL (reference sequence). The CDR3 is 14 amino acids. CDR3 sequence reads: CASSPRGGTDTQYF. The CDR3 DNA reads as TGTGCCAGCAGCCCTCGAGGAGGAACAGATACGCAGTATTTT.

The chain joins TRBV6-1 to TRBJ1-2; 9 bases fit TRBD1. Germline values: CDR1 MNHNS, CDR2 SASEGT. The junction had 8 bases not matched to a gene; V was cut back by 1 base and J by 8 bases. The CDR3 has 15 amino acids. The CDR3 loop reads CASSEVAGQGLGYTF. Written as DNA, the CDR3 is TGTGCCAGCAGTGAAGTGGCGGGACAGGGTTTAGGCTACACCTTC.

V is TRBV5-4 and J is TRBJ1-2; D gene uncertain. The CDR3 contains 13 residues. Trimming stripped 0 bases from V and 4 bases from J, with 7 bases between. Germline values: CDR1 SGHNT, CDR2 YYREEE (reference sequence). CDR3 DNA sequence: TGTGCCAGCAGCTTGGACAGCTCCTATGGCTACACCTTC. The encoded protein is CASSLDSSYGYTF.

This clone appeared a few times. The V and J genes are TRBV7-3 and TRBJ1-1; D is ambiguous. This CDR3 spans 13 amino acids. Germline V lookup: CDR1 SGHTA, CDR2 FQGTGA. V shed 0 bases and J shed 6 bases, with 8 bases lying between them. The CDR3 DNA is TGTGCCAGCAGCTTAACTGAATCGGCTGAAGCTTTCTTT. Protein sequence: CASSLTESAEAFF.

This chain joins TRBV4-2 and TRBJ2-7; 7 nucleotides match TRBD1. The germline gives CDR1 LGHNA, CDR2 YNFKEQ. V trimming: 5 bases; J trimming: 3 bases; junction bases outside the gene matches: 10. The CDR3 covers 15 residues. For the CDR3, the DNA is TGTGCCAGCAGCAGGGACAGAGAAATCCACTACGAGCAGTACTTC. Its protein product is CASSRDREIHYEQYF.

About this clone itself: The same CDR3 arises from other DNA sequences in this sample as well. The chain combines TRBV6-5 with TRBJ2-7; D gene ambiguous. In germline, CDR1 is MNHEY, CDR2 SVGAGI. The CDR3 is 13 amino acids. The germline V and J ends were trimmed by 2 bases and 0 bases, with 5 bases remaining between them. The CDR3 nucleotides are TGTGCCAGCAGTTACCCAGGCTCCTACGAGCAGTACTTC. It encodes CASSYPGSYEQYF.

CDR3 in amino acids: CASSPQMTGEAFF. The CDR3 DNA sequence: TGTGCCAGCAGCCCTCAAATGACAGGAGAAGCTTTCTTT. The chain has TRBV14 and TRBJ1-1, with a weak D call TRBD1 (6 bases). V lost 4 bases, J lost 8 bases, and 14 bases lay in between. The germline V gene encodes CDR1 SGHDN and CDR2 FVKESK. The CDR3 is 13 residues long.

Comments on this clone: The same CDR3 also results from other DNA sequences found in this sample. V is TRBV3-1 (or the pseudogene TRBV3-2) and J is TRBJ1-1, with a tentative D call TRBD1 (5 bases). Trimming stripped 1 base from V and 5 bases from J, with 8 bases between. The CDR3 runs 13 residues. Per germline, CDR1 LGHDT and CDR2 YNNKEL (reference sequence). The CDR3 reads CASSQGGGTEAFF. CDR3 nucleotide sequence: TGTGCCAGCAGCCAAGGGGGGGGAACTGAAGCTTTCTTT.

The rearrangement uses TRBV11-2 and TRBJ2-1; the D gene is possibly TRBD2 (7 bases). The CDR3 runs to 16 residues. Trimming removed 1 base at V and 2 bases at J, with 12 bases between. The germline gives CDR1 SGHAT, CDR2 FQNNGV. DNA for the CDR3: TGTGCCAGCAGCTTAGGAGGGGGGGCGGCCTACAATGAGCAGTTCTTC. Protein: CASSLGGGAAYNEQFF.

This clone has a single count. The rearrangement joins TRBV7-2 to TRBJ2-3; D is perhaps TRBD2 (7 bases). V gave up 2 bases and J gave up 5 bases, with 8 bases separating them. There are 13 residues in the CDR3. CDR1 is SGHTA, CDR2 FQGNSA, per germline. CDR3 coding DNA: TGTGCCAGCAGCTTAAGGGGGGGAGATACGCAGTATTTT. Amino acid sequence: CASSLRGGDTQYF.

In the case of this clone: The junction departs from the called germline gene at one end, perhaps through a read error. This chain uses TRBV7-9 with TRBJ1-4; TRBD1 is a possible D gene (6 bases). CDR1 and CDR2 (germline): SEHNR, FQNEAQ (reference sequence). The CDR3 is 12 amino acids. Here the CDR3 reads CASSPGDGGLGF. CDR3 coding DNA: TGTGCCAGCAGCCCAGGGGACGGAGGCCTGGGCTTT.

The chain couples TRBV7-2 to TRBJ2-7; no clear D. The length of the CDR3 is 12 residues. In germline, CDR1 is SGHTA, CDR2 FQGNSA. Trimming removed 2 bases from V and 9 bases from J, with 11 bases in between. DNA for the CDR3: TGTGCCAGCAGCTTAAGTGGTTCCGGGCAGTACTTC. It encodes CASSLSGSGQYF.

Only one count was recorded for this clone. The chain uses TRBV2 and TRBJ1-6, with D perhaps matching TRBD1 (5 bases). The germline CDR1 and CDR2 sequences are SNHLY and FYNNEI. The CDR3 has 14 amino acids. V was shortened by 3 bases and J by 6 bases, with 9 bases between the two germline ends. The CDR3 DNA reads as TGTGCCAGCAGTGACAGGGATAGTAATTCACCCCTCCACTTT. This sequence encodes CASSDRDSNSPLHF.

The chain has TRBV7-6 and TRBJ2-7, with 12 bases lining up with TRBD2. The CDR3 totals 14 residues. Germline CDR1 SGHVS, CDR2 FNYEAQ. Trimming cost V 5 bases and J 7 bases; bases outside gene matches: 6. The CDR3 spells CASSPSGGAEEQYF. As DNA, the CDR3 is TGTGCCAGCAGCCCTAGCGGGGGGGCGGAGGAGCAGTACTTC.

V gene TRBV9 combines with J gene TRBJ1-1; 7 bases align to TRBD1. V lost 3 bases, J lost 1 base, and 3 bases stayed unmatched. The CDR3 is 14 amino acids. CDR1 is SGDLS and CDR2 is YYNGEE in the germline V gene. The CDR3 region is CASSGWDRNTEAFF. CDR3 bases: TGTGCCAGCAGCGGATGGGACAGGAACACTGAAGCTTTCTTT.

The CDR3, as DNA: TGCAGTGCTAGTTTCAGGGATGGTAATTCACCCCTCCACTTT. This codes for CSASFRDGNSPLHF. The chain employs TRBV20-1 and TRBJ1-6; TRBD1 is a possible D gene (5 bases). The germline V gene has CDR1 DFQATT and CDR2 SNEGSKA (reference sequence). Trimming cost V 3 bases and J 6 bases, with 12 bases left between them. This CDR3 has 14 amino acids.

The genes are TRBV28 and TRBJ1-2; weak D call: TRBD1 (5 bases). Trimming removed 10 bases at V and 5 bases at J, with 17 bases between. The CDR3 sequence is 13 residues long. Germline V gene lookup returns CDR1 MDHEN and CDR2 SYDVKM. DNA of the CDR3: TGTGCCATCTCACTCGGGGGGGAATATGGCTACACCTTC. Encoded protein: CAISLGGEYGYTF.